The 32 T cell receptor beta chains below all came from one sample that was sequenced in a study of response to subunit inactivated influenza vaccine. TCRdb reprocessed the RT-PCR reads via MiXCR and lists one record per CDR3 protein. The table lists 590,000 or so distinct CDR3 sequences, around 15% of them singletons, with 6.5% to 8% in the top ten. This specimen was PBMCs from blood, taken roughly 2 weeks before vaccination. The receptors stem from a man aged 50 to 60 who received an inactivated influenza vaccine.

A word on this clonotype: At one end, the junction sequence differs from germline, possibly due to a read error. This chain links TRBV20-1 with TRBJ1-5, with unresolved D. This CDR3 is 13 amino acids long. Germline V gene lookup returns CDR1 DFQATT and CDR2 SNEGSKA (reference sequence). The CDR3 DNA follows: TGCAGTGCTAGAAAGGGAACGAATCATCCCCAGCATTTT. It translates to CSARKGTNHPQHF.

The genes are TRBV5-1 and TRBJ1-1, with D hard to call. V gave up 4 bases and J gave up 1 base, with 14 bases separating them. Germline V CDR1 and CDR2: SGHRS, YFSETQ. The CDR3 runs 15 residues. The CDR3 region is CASSPHQLPNTEAFF. The CDR3 DNA is TGCGCCAGCAGCCCCCACCAGCTCCCGAACACTGAAGCTTTCTTT.

The CDR3 coding sequence is TGTGCCAGCAGCTCCCGACAGGCCGGGGGGGATGAGCAGTTCTTC. As protein: CASSSRQAGGDEQFF. This chain connects TRBV7-9 to TRBJ2-1, with 8 positions matching TRBD2. Per germline, CDR1 SEHNR and CDR2 FQNEAQ (reference sequence). V shed 4 bases, J shed 8 bases, and the junction held 10 bases outside the gene matches. CDR3 length: 15 residues.

This chain's CDR3 is CASSPSGQIYREQYF. Written as DNA, the CDR3 is TGTGCCAGCAGTCCATCAGGGCAGATCTATCGCGAGCAGTACTTC. This chain connects TRBV6-2 or TRBV6-3 to TRBJ2-7; the D gene is possibly TRBD1 (5 bases). V lost 5 bases to trimming and J lost 6 bases, with 20 bases between them. CDR1 and CDR2 (germline): MNHEY, SVGEGT. CDR3 length equals 15 residues.

In its sample, this clonotype was seen a few times. This sequence joins TRBV28 and TRBJ2-1; the D gene is possibly TRBD2 (6 bases). The length of the CDR3 is 14 residues. Trimming pared 6 bases from V and 8 bases from J, leaving 17 bases between. Germline loops: CDR1 MDHEN, CDR2 SYDVKM. Here the CDR3 DNA reads TGTGCCAGCAGGGGGGGATATCGGCTGGATGAGCAGTTCTTC. It codes for CASRGGYRLDEQFF.

This clonotype was recorded many times. This chain links TRBV5-1 with TRBJ2-5, with 8 bases fitting TRBD2. The CDR3 has 14 residues. The germline V gene encodes CDR1 SGHRS and CDR2 YFSETQ. J was trimmed by 4 bases and V by 4 bases; bases with no gene match: 6. The CDR3 here is CASSISGTRETQYF. Here the CDR3 DNA reads TGCGCCAGCAGCATATCCGGGACTAGAGAGACCCAGTACTTC.

This chain uses TRBV20-1 with TRBJ2-5; 13 positions agree with TRBD2. Per germline, CDR1 DFQATT and CDR2 SNEGSKA (reference sequence). Unmatched junction bases numbered 4, after V lost 2 bases and J lost 1 base. CDR3 length equals 16 residues. The CDR3 DNA reads as TGCAGTGCTAGATCTGGGACTAGCGGGGCCCAAGAGACCCAGTACTTC. It translates to CSARSGTSGAQETQYF.

This clonotype was seen a handful of times. The gene calls are TRBV2 and TRBJ2-1; 14 bases agree with TRBD2. CDR1 and CDR2 (germline): SNHLY, FYNNEI. Trimming at V came to 9 bases and at J to 9 bases, leaving 1 base not matched to a gene. The CDR3 extends over 12 amino acids. The CDR3 nucleotides read TGTGCCAGGGGGACTAGCGGGGGTGAGCAGTTCTTC. This gives the protein CARGTSGGEQFF. Drawing the rest from reference TRBV2 and TRBJ2-1, the complete variable domain is EPEVTQTPSHQVTQMGQEVILRCVPISNHLYFYWYRQILGQKVEFLVSFYNNEISEKSEIFDDQFSVERPDGSNFTLKIRSTKLEDSAMYFCARGTSGGEQFFGPGTRLTVL.

This clonotype showed up just a few times. The CDR3 sequence: CSARGGAGGYNEQFF. As DNA, the CDR3 is TGCAGTGCTAGAGGGGGAGCGGGGGGGTACAATGAGCAGTTCTTC. V is TRBV20-1 and J is TRBJ2-1; 10 bases are a match to TRBD2. The J segment lost 4 bases and the V segment lost 1 base, leaving 4 bases of the junction unmatched. This CDR3 is built from 15 residues. CDR1 and CDR2 from the germline V gene are DFQATT and SNEGSKA (reference sequence).

This clonotype was seen more than once but under ten times. The chain couples TRBV24-1 to TRBJ2-5, with D possibly TRBD2 on 5 matching bases. V lost 2 bases and J 5 bases, leaving 11 bases between the germline ends. The germline V gene has CDR1 KGHDR and CDR2 SFDVKD. This CDR3 has 14 amino acids. Here the CDR3 reads CATSDSGLSETQYF. Written as DNA, the CDR3 is TGTGCCACCAGTGATTCAGGACTTTCGGAGACCCAGTACTTC.

This clonotype occurred a few times. The chain is built from TRBV13 and TRBJ2-5; 8 bases match TRBD2. V lost 5 bases, J lost 4 bases, and 9 bases stayed unmatched. Germline CDR1 reads PRHDT; CDR2 reads FYEKMQ (reference sequence). The CDR3 loop spans 15 amino acids. The CDR3 loop is CASSPRGTSRETQYF. The CDR3 DNA sequence: TGTGCCAGCAGCCCCCGTGGGACTAGTCGAGAGACCCAGTACTTC.

This CDR3 is CASSEALARGSYNEQFF. CDR3 nucleotide sequence: TGTGCCAGCAGTGAAGCGCTTGCTAGAGGCTCCTACAATGAGCAGTTCTTC. The chain carries TRBV2 and TRBJ2-1; D unresolved. CDR1 is SNHLY, CDR2 FYNNEI, per germline. V was pared by 0 bases and J by 0 bases, with 12 bases between. The CDR3 is made up of 17 amino acids. The whole variable domain, remainder taken from reference TRBV2 and TRBJ2-1, is EPEVTQTPSHQVTQMGQEVILRCVPISNHLYFYWYRQILGQKVEFLVSFYNNEISEKSEIFDDQFSVERPDGSNFTLKIRSTKLEDSAMYFCASSEALARGSYNEQFFGPGTRLTVL.

This clonotype came up many times. The chain recombines TRBV28 with TRBJ2-3; TRBD2 matches 11 bases. The CDR3 is made up of 14 amino acids. The trim removed 4 bases at V and 3 bases at J, leaving 0 bases unmatched. CDR1 and CDR2 (germline): MDHEN, SYDVKM. CDR3 amino acids: CASSWTSGTDTQYF. The CDR3 DNA is TGTGCCAGCAGTTGGACTAGCGGGACAGATACGCAGTATTTT.

Notes on this clonotype: An end of the junction does not agree with germline; a read error may underlie this. The rearrangement uses TRBV6-1 and TRBJ2-5; maybe TRBD2 (6 bases). The V gene's germline CDR1 is MNHNS and CDR2 SASEGT. The CDR3 totals 18 residues. The CDR3 DNA follows: TGTGCCAGCAGAAAAGGTGGACTACCAATACCCACACAAGAGACCCAGCACTTC. It codes for CASRKGGLPIPTQETQHF.

This clonotype was found a few times. V usage is TRBV9 and J usage is TRBJ2-3, with 7 bases matching TRBD2. In germline, CDR1 is SGDLS, CDR2 YYNGEE. J was trimmed by 1 base and V by 0 bases; bases with no gene match: 2. The CDR3 has 15 residues. The CDR3 DNA reads as TGTGCCAGCAGCGTAGCGGGAGGTGGCACAGATACGCAGTATTTT. It yields the protein CASSVAGGGTDTQYF.

This clonotype occurred a few times. The chain recombines TRBV7-9 with TRBJ2-7; the match to TRBD2 covers 7 bases. V was clipped by 4 bases and J by 0 bases; unmatched bases: 12. Per germline, CDR1 SEHNR and CDR2 FQNEAQ (reference sequence). This CDR3 spans 17 amino acids. The CDR3 coding sequence is TGTGCCAGCAGCTATTACTCACTAGCGACCAGCTCCTACGAGCAGTACTTC. It encodes CASSYYSLATSSYEQYF.

The J gene is TRBJ2-7, the V gene TRBV12-3 or TRBV12-4, with 9 nucleotides matching TRBD2. The CDR3 spans 17 residues. V was pared by 2 bases and J by 2 bases, with 10 bases of the junction left unmatched. The CDR3 is CASSLIPLAGETYEQYF. CDR3 coding DNA: TGTGCCAGCAGTTTAATCCCGTTAGCGGGAGAAACCTACGAGCAGTACTTC.

This chain uses TRBV27 with TRBJ2-3; no definite D call. V lost 2 bases, J lost 4 bases, and 7 bases lay in between. CDR1 MNHEY and CDR2 SMNVEV come from the germline V gene (reference sequence). The CDR3 sequence is 13 residues long. CDR3 in DNA: TGTGCCAGCAGTTTAACACAATCAGATACGCAGTATTTT. It specifies CASSLTQSDTQYF.

The chain uses TRBV27 and TRBJ2-2, with D maybe TRBD1 (5 bases). The CDR3 contains 17 residues. V was clipped by 4 bases and J by 0 bases, with 15 bases between them. From germline, CDR1 is MNHEY and CDR2 SMNVEV (reference sequence). CDR3 nucleotide sequence: TGTGCCAGCAGTTCACCCCGCCAAGGGGCGAACACCGGGGAGCTGTTTTTT. As protein: CASSSPRQGANTGELFF.

This clonotype was observed a few times. This rearrangement joins TRBV19 to TRBJ1-5; the D gene is possibly TRBD1 (6 bases). This CDR3 has 14 amino acids. Germline values: CDR1 LNHDA, CDR2 SQIVND (reference sequence). Trimming left V 5 bases short and J 0 bases short, with 8 bases between. The CDR3 DNA is TGTGCCAGTAGTGTGGACAGTAGCAATCAGCCCCAGCATTTT. Translated, it gives CASSVDSSNQPQHF.

V usage is TRBV6-5 and J usage is TRBJ2-3; 10 nucleotides line up with TRBD2. The CDR3 runs 16 residues. With V trimmed by 0 bases and J by 5 bases, 5 bases remained unmatched. Germline CDR1 MNHEY, CDR2 SVGAGI. The CDR3 DNA follows: TGTGCCAGCAGTTACTCGCCTAGCGGGGGTATAGATACGCAGTATTTT. Amino acid sequence: CASSYSPSGGIDTQYF.

The gene calls are TRBV3-1 and TRBJ2-7, with D perhaps TRBD2 (7 bases). The CDR3 extends over 16 amino acids. From germline, CDR1 is LGHDT and CDR2 YNNKEL (reference sequence). Trimming took 2 bases from V and 1 from J, leaving 15 bases between them. In DNA, the CDR3 is TGTGCCAGCAGCCAATTACCCAGGGGAGGGTCCTACGAGCAGTACTTC. This sequence encodes CASSQLPRGGSYEQYF.

The rearrangement uses TRBV12-3 or TRBV12-4 and TRBJ2-1, with 8 bases that match TRBD1. The J segment lost 8 bases and the V segment lost 5 bases, leaving 8 bases of the junction unmatched. The CDR3 length is 14 residues. As DNA, the CDR3 is TGTGCCAGCAGTACCCCAGGGGGCTGGGATGAGCAGTTCTTC. This gives the protein CASSTPGGWDEQFF.

This clonotype has more than one count but fewer than ten. This chain connects TRBV29-1 to TRBJ2-4; D remains ambiguous. Trimming shortened V by 7 bases and J by 3 bases, and 19 bases separated the two germline ends. The CDR3 is 15 amino acids. Looked up from germline, CDR1 is SQVTM and CDR2 is ANQGSEA. CDR3 bases: TGCAGCGAACTTGATCGAGGTTCTGGCAAAAACATTCAGTACTTC. It encodes CSELDRGSGKNIQYF.

This clonotype was detected a few times. The rearrangement joins TRBV18 to TRBJ1-2; D might be TRBD1 (5 bases). V dropped 3 bases and J dropped 6 bases, with 11 bases sitting between them. CDR1 is KGHSH, CDR2 LQKENI, per germline. The CDR3 is 13 residues long. Written as DNA, the CDR3 is TGTGCCAGCTCACCTCCCGGAGGGGATGGCTACACCTTC. It is translated as CASSPPGGDGYTF. The full variable domain, completed using reference TRBV18 and TRBJ1-2, is NAGVMQNPRHLVRRRGQEARLRCSPMKGHSHVYWYRQLPEEGLKFMVYLQKENIIDESGMPKERFSAEFPKEGPSILRIQQVVRGDSAAYFCASSPPGGDGYTFGSGTRLTVV.

The count of this clonotype is one. The chain has TRBV7-6 and TRBJ2-2; no clear D. Looked up from germline, CDR1 is SGHVS and CDR2 is FNYEAQ. Trimming took 6 bases from V and 6 from J, leaving 8 bases between them. The CDR3 has 12 amino acids. The CDR3, as DNA: TGTGCCAGCAGGCTTGGGGCCGGGGAGCTGTTTTTT. It translates to CASRLGAGELFF.

The chain couples TRBV28 to TRBJ2-3; TRBD1 matches 7 bases. Germline V gives CDR1 MDHEN, CDR2 SYDVKM. The V segment lost 2 bases and the J segment 5 bases; nucleotides outside the gene matches: 4. This CDR3 comprises 14 residues. The CDR3 here is CASSLGQVGDTQYF. The CDR3 DNA reads TGTGCCAGCAGTTTAGGACAGGTGGGAGATACGCAGTATTTT.

This clonotype has more than one count but fewer than ten. This chain connects TRBV3-1 to TRBJ2-1, with TRBD2 matching 10 bases. Germline CDR1 LGHDT, CDR2 YNNKEL (reference sequence). V lost 4 bases, J lost 4 bases, and 7 bases stayed unmatched. This CDR3 is 16 amino acids long. CDR3 region: CASSRLRTSGYNEQFF. In DNA form, the CDR3 reads TGTGCCAGCAGCCGACTCCGGACTAGCGGTTACAATGAGCAGTTCTTC.

This clonotype was seen only a few times. This chain joins TRBV12-3 or TRBV12-4 and TRBJ2-7; D is uncertain. CDR3 length: 13 amino acids. Between the trimmed V and J ends, which lost 3 bases and 5 bases, there was a span of 11 bases. CDR3 region: CASSLATSHEQYF. The DNA of the CDR3 is TGTGCCAGCAGTTTGGCGACAAGTCACGAGCAGTACTTC.

The chain uses TRBV27 and TRBJ2-1; 7 positions agree with TRBD1. The CDR3 is made up of 14 amino acids. Germline CDR1 MNHEY, CDR2 SMNVEV (reference sequence). The V and J ends lost 6 bases and 4 bases, in that order; junction bases with no gene match: 6. This chain's CDR3 is CASRGPTGYNEQFF. CDR3 nucleotide sequence: TGTGCCAGCAGGGGCCCGACAGGGTACAATGAGCAGTTCTTC.

This clonotype has a handful of counts. The chain uses TRBV12-3 or TRBV12-4 and TRBJ1-2; D ambiguous. CDR3 length: 13 residues. Trimming removed 3 bases from V and 8 bases from J, with 13 bases in between. The CDR3 DNA sequence: TGTGCCAGCAGTTTGGGAGGTGGGATGGGCTACACCTTC. It codes for CASSLGGGMGYTF.

Only a few counts were recorded for this clonotype. This sequence joins TRBV10-2 and TRBJ1-2, with a tentative D call TRBD1 (6 bases). Trimming removed 4 bases from V and 4 bases from J, with 10 bases in between. CDR1 and CDR2 from the germline V gene are WSHSY and SAAADI. CDR3 length: 13 residues. CDR3 residues: CASSADSRYGYTF. Here the CDR3 DNA reads TGCGCCAGCAGTGCGGACAGTCGCTATGGCTACACCTTC.